The 13 T cell receptor beta chains below all came from one sample that was sequenced in a study of blood T cell repertoires in COVID-19. Only in-frame clones appear in the TCRdb table, and some are missing; sequencing was by immunoSEQ multiplex PCR. The sample shows about 440,000 clones, approximately 89% of them seen only once. Source material: peripheral blood. These receptor sequences come from a woman between 45 and 65 years old with COVID-19, enrolled during active disease.

CDR3 loop: CASSPGPEAFF. The CDR3, as DNA: TGTGCCAGCAGCCCGGGTCCTGAAGCTTTCTTT. The chain is built from TRBV7-9 and TRBJ1-1, with unresolved D. This CDR3 is 11 amino acids long. Germline CDR1 is SEHNR and CDR2 is FQNEAQ (reference sequence). V lost 5 bases to trimming and J lost 6 bases, with 7 bases between them.

The chain links TRBV7-2 to TRBJ1-2; D is unresolved. CDR1 and CDR2 (germline): SGHTA, FQGNSA. The CDR3 length is 14 residues. Trimming took off 2 bases at V and 4 bases at J, with 11 bases between the two ends. CDR3 nucleotides: TGTGCCAGCAGCTTACGTCTAGAGGTCTATGGCTACACCTTC. This encodes CASSLRLEVYGYTF.

This chain links TRBV5-4 with TRBJ1-2; 9 positions match TRBD1. Germline-derived CDR1 and CDR2 are SGHNT and YYREEE (reference sequence). The length of the CDR3 is 15 residues. V lost 3 bases and J lost 1; bases outside the gene matches: 4. The CDR3 reads CASSWTGQGNYGYTF. The CDR3 DNA is TGTGCCAGCAGCTGGACGGGACAGGGTAACTATGGCTACACCTTC.

The chain carries TRBV5-1 and TRBJ1-6, with D unresolved. With 0 bases removed from V and 7 bases from J, the gap between germline ends came to 5 bases. The CDR3 covers 13 residues. Germline CDR1 is SGHRS and CDR2 is YFSETQ. The CDR3 loop is CASSLAENSPLHF. CDR3 nucleotide sequence: TGCGCCAGCAGCTTGGCCGAGAATTCACCCCTCCACTTT.

The chain carries TRBV5-4 and TRBJ2-1; no clear D gene. V gave up 0 bases and J gave up 7 bases, with 11 bases separating them. Germline V CDR1 and CDR2: SGHNT, YYREEE (reference sequence). The CDR3 sequence is 14 residues long. The CDR3 here is CASSLESLTNEQFF. CDR3 sequence (DNA): TGTGCCAGCAGCTTGGAGAGCCTGACAAATGAGCAGTTCTTC.

The chain recombines TRBV2 with TRBJ2-5; D ambiguous. Germline-derived CDR1 and CDR2 are SNHLY and FYNNEI. This CDR3 spans 14 amino acids. V lost 1 base to trimming and J lost 2 bases, with 8 bases between them. The CDR3 protein is CASSEVTLQETQYF. In nucleotides, the CDR3 is TGTGCCAGCAGTGAAGTAACATTACAAGAGACCCAGTACTTC.

This chain links TRBV2 with TRBJ2-7; 10 positions match TRBD1. The germline gives CDR1 SNHLY, CDR2 FYNNEI. CDR3 length equals 14 residues. Trimming took 5 bases from V and 2 from J; bases not matched to a gene: 3. CDR3 sequence reads: CASSKGQGTYEQYF. CDR3 DNA: TGTGCCAGCAGTAAGGGACAGGGGACCTACGAGCAGTACTTC.

The chain has TRBV6-6 and TRBJ1-2; D is perhaps TRBD1 (6 bases). Trimming took off 4 bases at V and 7 bases at J, with 13 bases between the two ends. The germline V gene has CDR1 MNHNY and CDR2 SVGAGI (reference sequence). This CDR3 is 13 amino acids long. The CDR3 bases are TGTGCCAGCAGTTCCGAGGGGGTGGGTGGCTACACCTTC. Its translation is CASSSEGVGGYTF.

The CDR3 sequence is CSVSDRANTGELFF. CDR3 DNA sequence: TGCAGCGTCTCGGACAGGGCCAACACCGGGGAGCTGTTTTTT. J is TRBJ2-2 and V is TRBV29-1, with 8 bases identical to TRBD1. The CDR3 runs to 14 residues. The ends lost 6 bases at V and 2 bases at J; junction bases unmatched: 5. CDR1 and CDR2 from the germline V gene are SQVTM and ANQGSEA.

The chain is built from TRBV24-1 and TRBJ2-5; TRBD1 matches at 8 bases. The CDR3 loop spans 16 amino acids. Trimming at V came to 4 bases and at J to 5 bases, leaving 11 bases not matched to a gene. Germline V gene data show CDR1 as KGHDR and CDR2 as SFDVKD. The CDR3 DNA reads as TGTGCCACCAGTGACCCCTCCGGACAGGGTTGGGAGACCCAGTACTTC. As protein: CATSDPSGQGWETQYF.

The V call is TRBV2, the J call TRBJ1-3; D is unclear. V lost 3 bases to trimming and J lost 0 bases, with 9 bases between them. Germline assignment: CDR1 SNHLY and CDR2 FYNNEI. There are 15 residues in the CDR3. The CDR3 reads CASSELDYSGNTIYF. The CDR3 DNA sequence: TGTGCCAGCAGTGAGTTGGACTACTCTGGAAACACCATATATTTT. The full variable domain, rest sourced from reference TRBV2 and TRBJ1-3, is EPEVTQTPSHQVTQMGQEVILRCVPISNHLYFYWYRQILGQKVEFLVSFYNNEISEKSEIFDDQFSVERPDGSNFTLKIRSTKLEDSAMYFCASSELDYSGNTIYFGEGSWLTVV.

The chain links TRBV28 to TRBJ1-1, with 10 bases that match TRBD1. The germline CDR1 and CDR2 sequences are MDHEN and SYDVKM. Trimming cost V 8 bases and J 0 bases; bases outside gene matches: 12. This CDR3 is 17 amino acids long. The CDR3: CASGGQGNGGMNTEAFF. CDR3 coding DNA: TGTGCCAGCGGGGGACAGGGGAACGGCGGGATGAACACTGAAGCTTTCTTT.

The chain employs TRBV24-1 and TRBJ2-7; 7 nucleotides match TRBD1. CDR3 length: 15 amino acids. V dropped 10 bases and J dropped 0; count of bases not matched to a gene: 11. Germline V gives CDR1 KGHDR, CDR2 SFDVKD. Here the CDR3 DNA reads TGTGCCACTTACACGCATAGGGGGCCCTCCTACGAGCAGTACTTC. Protein: CATYTHRGPSYEQYF.